This T cell receptor beta chain is drawn from a study of early T cells in non-severe SARS-CoV-2 infection. Unique molecular identifiers (one per individual cDNA molecule) were attached. Via MiXCR, TCRdb re-called the 5' RACE reads, giving one row per CDR3 protein. The profile shows about 61,000 distinct CDR3 sequences, almost 9.5% of them singletons. A few counts support this clonotype. Its antigen is unknown. The DNA is omitted, as the CDR3 cannot be located on it reliably, and the CDR3 follows TCRdb's listing. Study findings and constraints: The matching step, a VDJdb search, favored anti-spike CD8 responses and missed private and CD4 specificities.

The CDR3 has 19 amino acids, counting both end residues. This chain uses TRBV21-1 with TRBJ2-6; the tabulated D call, TRBD1, remains unverified against the DNA. TRBV21-1 is described as a pseudogene. Material: whole blood. This clonotype was sampled from an adult who was a healthcare worker with PCR-confirmed SARS-CoV-2 infection or an uninfected control (not recorded which). CDR3 region: CASSPEWGQGIPGANVLTF.